This record concerns one T cell receptor (beta chain) sequence. Its antigen is unidentified. The sample is drawn from a study of OX40 agonist ivuxolimab in advanced cancers. Study summary: Patients achieving partial responses numbered three: one hepatocellular carcinoma case and two cutaneous melanoma cases. Study-level points and caveats: On average, CD8+ T cells showed a greater number of expanded clones than CD4+.

The CDR3 runs 13 residues. CDR1 and CDR2 from the germline V gene are MGHRA and YSYEKL. Trimming took off 1 base at V and 7 bases at J, with 10 bases between the two ends. Generated by immunoSEQ multiplex PCR, the TCRdb table keeps only in-frame clones and is missing some. This table holds under 110,000 clones, just over 90% found once. The V and J genes are TRBV4-1 and TRBJ1-2; tentative D call: TRBD1 (5 bases). This receptor was taken from an adult with an advanced solid tumor such as melanoma, head and neck, liver or kidney cancer. The sequencing here drew on CD4+ or CD8+ T cells sorted from blood, taken in a trial of the OX40 agonist ivuxolimab. The CDR3 loop is CASSQVRGGGYTF. CDR3 nucleotide sequence: TGCGCCAGCAGCCAAGTAAGGGGTGGTGGCTACACCTTC.